A selection of T cell receptor beta chains follows, all from one sample in a study of CD8+ T cells in alopecia areata. TCRdb's table, derived via immunoSEQ multiplex PCR, lists solely in-frame clones and lacks some. The sample contains some 20,000 clones, less than 70% of which appear only once. Specimen: skin, collected at week 0. These receptors came from a human donor with alopecia areata. CDR3s include the opening cysteine and the closing phenylalanine or tryptophan. A D gene is named only where the DNA matches it firmly. Expanded clones get a size class; other rows say once, few or many, or leave the size out.

cdr3_length,d_call,j_call,clone_size,v_call,cdr3_nt,cdr3_aa
15,-,TRBJ2-1,-,TRBV7-9,TGTGCCAGCAGCCGTAGCGGCAGCTCCTACAATGAGCAGTTCTTC,CASSRSGSSYNEQFF
15,TRBD2,TRBJ2-1,-,TRBV11-2,TGTGCCAGCAGCCCCTCCCGACGGGGGGTTCTTGAGCAGTTCTTC,CASSPSRRGVLEQFF
16,TRBD2,TRBJ2-1,-,TRBV5-1,TGCGCCAGCAGCCCACCGACTAGCGGGGGTTCGGATGAGCAGTTCTTC,CASSPPTSGGSDEQFF
17,TRBD1,TRBJ2-1,-,TRBV27,TGTGCCAGCAGTTTATTCTTCCGGGACAGGGCCTACAATGAGCAGTTCTTC,CASSLFFRDRAYNEQFF
18,TRBD2,TRBJ2-3,few,TRBV19,TGTGCCAGTAGTATCGGGCTAGCGGGGGGCATGAGGACAGATACGCAGTATTTT,CASSIGLAGGMRTDTQYF
14,TRBD2,TRBJ2-1,-,TRBV30,TGTGCCTGGAGCCCGGGACTATTCCCCAATGAGCAGTTCTTC,CAWSPGLFPNEQFF
14,-,TRBJ1-6,-,TRBV18,TGTGCCAGCTCACCGTCCACAGGGTGGTCACCCCTCCACTTT,CASSPSTGWSPLHF
13,-,TRBJ1-1,once,TRBV7-2,TGTGCCAGCAGCTTAATCGACAGGAAGGAAGCTTTCTTT,CASSLIDRKEAFF
14,-,TRBJ1-2,-,TRBV5-4,TGTGCCAGCAGCCCTGAGGGGTATAACTATGGCTACACCTTC,CASSPEGYNYGYTF
14,-,TRBJ1-1,-,TRBV19,TGTGCCAGTAGTATCGGCAGGGGAGGAACTGAAGCTTTCTTT,CASSIGRGGTEAFF
15,-,TRBJ1-1,-,TRBV19,TGTGCCAGTAGTCCCCCGGACGGTGGGTTTTCCCCAGCTTTCTTT,CASSPPDGGFSPAFF
15,TRBD2,TRBJ2-3,-,TRBV11-2,TGTGCCAGCAGCTTTAGCGGGGGGGGAACAGATACGCAGTATTTT,CASSFSGGGTDTQYF
18,TRBD2,TRBJ2-2,-,TRBV7-2,TGTGCCAGCAGCCCTAGCGCTAGCGGGGGGGCGAACACCGGGGAGCTGTTTTTT,CASSPSASGGANTGELFF
15,TRBD2,TRBJ2-3,-,TRBV10-3,TGTGCCATCAGTGAGAGCGGGAGTCGGGCTGATACGCAGTATTTT,CAISESGSRADTQYF
15,-,TRBJ2-5,-,TRBV9,TGTGCCAGCAGCGTAGATGGGGCGGGGCAAGAGACCCAGTACTTC,CASSVDGAGQETQYF
12,-,TRBJ1-4,once,TRBV30,TGTGCCTGGAGTTGGATGGCGGAAAAACTGTTTTTT,CAWSWMAEKLFF